This T cell receptor beta chain derives from a study of blood T cell repertoires in COVID-19. For the study at large: PBMCs, B-cell-depleted T cells, or T cells were the source of the cDNA or gDNA that made up the material.

Per the study methods: Reference gene primer amplification yielded estimated nucleated cell counts. Only in-frame clones appear in the TCRdb table, and some are missing; sequencing was by immunoSEQ multiplex PCR. Clone size and V and J calls were adopted from that table, with D and trimming inferred from the DNA. Of about 40,000 clones listed, approximately 77% are singletons. CDR3 length: 13 amino acids. Trimming took 6 bases from V and 3 from J, leaving 9 bases between them. Germline V gene data show CDR1 as SNHLY and CDR2 as FYNNEI. There are a few counts of this clone. This TCR came from a woman between 65 and 79 years old with acute or convalescent COVID-19. Sequencing was carried out using peripheral blood. The V and J genes are TRBV2 and TRBJ1-5; a possible D gene is TRBD1 (5 bases). CDR3 nucleotide sequence: TGTGCCAGCAGAAGGGGTTTCAATCAGCCCCAGCATTTT. Encoded protein: CASRRGFNQPQHF.